This T cell receptor (beta chain) was recorded in a study of blood T cell repertoires in COVID-19. The repertoire was sequenced with immunoSEQ multiplex PCR; TCRdb's copy has only in-frame clones and lacks some. The sample contains 300,000 to 500,000 clones, 85% to 90% of which appear only once. The sample consisted of PBMCs or T cells enriched from blood (not recorded which). This clonotype was obtained from a woman in her thirties with acute COVID-19.

The CDR3 DNA reads TGTGCCATCGGGAGGGTTGGCCAGCCCCAGCATTTT. Translating gives CAIGRVGQPQHF. J is TRBJ1-5 and V is TRBV10-3; D remains unclear. Trimming pared 8 bases from V and 7 bases from J, leaving 12 bases between. Germline V lookup: CDR1 ENHRY, CDR2 SYGVKD. The CDR3 sequence is 12 residues long.